A selection of T cell receptor beta chains follows, all from one sample in a study of tissue T cells after allogeneic stem cell transplantation. Produced via immunoSEQ multiplex PCR; TCRdb's table is partial and in-frame only. Of approximately 2,700 clones in the sample, 50% to 65% were seen once. Sample: duodenal tissue, taken at autopsy. All receptors come from a male patient older than 55 with steroid-refractory graft-versus-host disease after an allogeneic stem cell transplant. Some T cells may possibly be graft donor cells. Both conserved end residues are part of each CDR3. Each record gives: V gene, CDR3 length, clone size, J gene, D gene, CDR3 DNA, CDR3 protein. The D gene is left open where the match is weak. Expanded clones are given a class, and other clones once, few, many or no size at all.

>TRBV19|13|.|TRBJ1-2|.
TGTGCCAGTAGTATTGCAGGGGCTGGAGGCTACACCTTC
CASSIAGAGGYTF
>TRBV19|15|.|TRBJ2-2|TRBD1
TGTGCCAGTAGTTCCGGGACAGGGGGGACCGGGGAGCTGTTTTTT
CASSSGTGGTGELFF
>TRBV6-5|10|.|TRBJ2-1|.
TGTGCCAGCTCACCCAATGAGCAGTTCTTC
CASSPNEQFF
>TRBV24-1|13|.|TRBJ1-1|.
TGTGCCACCAGTGATTTGCCTAGCGCTGAAGCTTTCTTT
CATSDLPSAEAFF
>TRBV5-1|15|few|TRBJ1-1|.
TGCGCCAGCAGCTTGGCTTCAGGGGATAACACTGAAGCTTTCTTT
CASSLASGDNTEAFF
>TRBV19|15|.|TRBJ1-2|.
TGTGCCAGTAGTATAGAACACAGGGTTGGCTATGGCTACACCTTC
CASSIEHRVGYGYTF
>TRBV6-2/TRBV6-3|16|.|TRBJ1-6|.
TGTGCCAGCAGTCTCAGAGACAGCTCCTATAATTCACCCCTCCACTTT
CASSLRDSSYNSPLHF
>TRBV7-9|13|.|TRBJ2-5|.
TGTGCCACCACCCCAGGGGCGGAGGAGACCCAGTACTTC
CATTPGAEETQYF
>TRBV5-1|16|large|TRBJ1-2|TRBD1
TGCGCCAGCAGCTTCAAAGGGGGCGCCTCTAACTATGGCTACACCTTC
CASSFKGGASNYGYTF
>TRBV7-2|14|.|TRBJ2-2|.
TGTGCCAGCAGCCCGGGACCCGGGACCGGGGAGCTGTTTTTT
CASSPGPGTGELFF
>TRBV15|17|.|TRBJ2-4|.
TGTGCCACCAGCAGAGAACCTCCTTACGTAGCCAAAAACATTCAGTACTTC
CATSREPPYVAKNIQYF
>TRBV18|18|.|TRBJ1-1|TRBD1
TGTGCCAGCTCATCACGGACAGGGGGCGATTTGGGGAGGACTGAAGCTTTCTTT
CASSSRTGGDLGRTEAFF
>TRBV27|14|.|TRBJ1-5|.
TGTGCCAGCAGTTACGGGAGGAATAATCAGCCCCAGCATTTT
CASSYGRNNQPQHF
>TRBV20-1|14|once|TRBJ1-5|.
TGCAGTGCTAGTTCGGGACCGAACAATCAGCCCCAGCATTTT
CSASSGPNNQPQHF
>TRBV18|13|.|TRBJ1-1|.
TGTGCCAGCTCACTAGGGGAGATCACTGAAGCTTTCTTT
CASSLGEITEAFF
>TRBV14|12|.|TRBJ2-1|.
TGTGCCAGCAGCCAGTTTGGGCGGAGGGAGTTCTTC
CASSQFGRREFF
>TRBV11-2|15|.|TRBJ2-2|.
TGTGCCAGCAGCTTACGCGGATTAGGATCCGGGGAGCTGTTTTTT
CASSLRGLGSGELFF
>TRBV11-3|13|.|TRBJ2-7|.
TGTGCCAGCAGCTTGATACCTCAGAACGAGCAGTACTTC
CASSLIPQNEQYF
>TRBV5-1|15|.|TRBJ2-2|.
TGCGCCAGCAGCTTGGTGCAGGGGCCGACCGGGGAGCTGTTTTTT
CASSLVQGPTGELFF
>TRBV15|13|.|TRBJ2-7|.
TGTGCCACCAGCAGAGATCGGGCTAGGGAGCAGTACTTC
CATSRDRAREQYF
>TRBV11-2|12|few|TRBJ2-3|.
TGTGCCAGCAGCCCGGAAGCGGATACGCAGTATTTT
CASSPEADTQYF
>TRBV11-2|12|few|TRBJ2-5|.
TGTGCCAGCAGCTTAGAAGCCGAGACCCAGTACTTC
CASSLEAETQYF
>TRBV20-1|11|few|TRBJ2-1|.
TGCAGTGGGCGGAAGTACAATGAGCAGTTCTTC
CSGRKYNEQFF
>TRBV5-1|15|.|TRBJ2-3|.
TGCGCCAGCAGCCCAATGGGGGGGCGAGGAGATACGCAGTATTTT
CASSPMGGRGDTQYF
>TRBV2|15|.|TRBJ2-1|TRBD2
TGTGCCAGCAGTGGAGTAGCGGGGGGGTTCGGTGAGCAGTTCTTC
CASSGVAGGFGEQFF
>TRBV11-2|15|.|TRBJ1-1|.
TGTGCCAGCAGCTTAGGGGCCAACATGAACACTGAAGCTTTCTTT
CASSLGANMNTEAFF
>TRBV18|12|.|TRBJ2-7|.
TGTGCCAGCTCACCATCCCCGAGGGAGCAGTACTTC
CASSPSPREQYF
>TRBV7-3|13|.|TRBJ1-4|.
TGTGCCAGCAGCTTTCAAGGATCCGAAAAACTGTTTTTT
CASSFQGSEKLFF
>TRBV29-1|13|.|TRBJ1-1|TRBD1
TGCAGCTCCTGGACAGGGATGAACACTGAAGCTTTCTTT
CSSWTGMNTEAFF
>TRBV6-6|17|.|TRBJ2-3|.
TGTGCCAGCAGTCAAATCCCCGGTAGCGGCAAGGAAGATACGCAGTATTTT
CASSQIPGSGKEDTQYF
>TRBV6-5|14|.|TRBJ1-5|.
TGTGCCAGCAGTTACTGGGGGGGAAGACAGCCCCAGCATTTT
CASSYWGGRQPQHF
>TRBV4-2|14|.|TRBJ2-1|.
TGTGCCAGCAGCCAAGATCCTATTGGGAATGAGCAGTTCTTC
CASSQDPIGNEQFF
>TRBV3-1/TRBV3-2|15|.|TRBJ2-5|TRBD2
TGTGCCAGCAGCCAATTACGGGGGGAGTCTGAGACCCAGTACTTC
CASSQLRGESETQYF
>TRBV14|13|.|TRBJ1-2|.
TGTGCCAGCAGCCAAACGACAACGGCTGGCTACACCTTC
CASSQTTTAGYTF
>TRBV7-2|15|.|TRBJ1-1|.
TGTGCCAGCAGCTTAGGTTGGGGGGGTGTCACTGAAGCTTTCTTT
CASSLGWGGVTEAFF
>TRBV3-1/TRBV3-2|15|.|TRBJ2-5|.
TGTGCCAGCAGCCAAGGTCGGGGACCCGGTGAGACCCAGTACTTC
CASSQGRGPGETQYF
>TRBV10-3|12|medium-sized|TRBJ2-3|.
TGTGCCCGCCCGGATCCCACAGATACGCAGTATTTT
CARPDPTDTQYF